This entry features one T cell receptor (beta chain) sequence. Its antigen is undetermined. The data belong to a study of vaccination and CD4 T cells after COVID-19. Study summary: It was a median roughly 92 days after diagnosis, with a range of 35 to 161, that post-COVID samples were drawn. Overlapping spike peptides of SARS-CoV-2, HCoV-NL63, HCoV-OC43 and HCoV-229E stimulated the cells.

Treatment described: roughly 10-day PBMC culture with coronavirus spike peptide pools or control peptides (ViraFEST assay). The authors cultured approximately 2.1 million PBMCs per well with roughly 10 IU/ml IL-2 and around 9.2 ug/ml peptide pools. Sequencing of the DNA from cultured CD4+ T cells was carried out with the Oncomine TCR Beta short-read assay. TCRdb re-analysed the PCR reads in MiXCR, keeping a single row per CDR3 protein. The table includes fewer than 5,000 distinct CDR3 sequences, more than 75% detected once. The germline gives CDR1 MDHEN, CDR2 SYDVKM. V was shortened by 4 bases and J by 3 bases, with 10 bases between the two germline ends. This CDR3 spans 14 amino acids.

This clonotype was sampled from a human donor who had recovered from COVID-19. The chain has TRBV28 and TRBJ1-5; D ambiguous. The sequenced material came from CD4+ T cells from blood, cultured in vitro. The CDR3 reads CASSYVGDNQPQHF. CDR3 nucleotides: TGTGCCAGCAGTTACGTGGGAGACAATCAGCCCCAGCATTTT.